Following are 3 T cell receptor beta chains from one sample sequenced in a study of neurological immune-mediated disorders. TCRdb recomputed calls from the 5' RACE reads with MiXCR, one row per CDR3 protein. The repertoire holds around 70,000 distinct CDR3 sequences, 4.8% seen once, with roughly 2% in the top ten. Sequences were obtained from PBMCs. The receptors stem from a woman between 70 and 85 years old with multiple sclerosis.

Ten or more counts support this clonotype. The CDR3 nucleotides are TGTGCCACCAGTGACCCACGCTCTGGGGCCAACGTCCTGACTTTC. It translates to CATSDPRSGANVLTF. V is TRBV24-1 and J is TRBJ2-6; D not certain. Germline V gene data show CDR1 as KGHDR and CDR2 as SFDVKD. The CDR3 has 15 amino acids. Trimming took 4 bases from V and 0 from J, leaving 6 bases between them.

This clonotype was recorded at least ten times. This chain connects TRBV7-8 to TRBJ1-4; 9 bases are a match to TRBD1. The CDR3 consists of 14 residues. Germline V gene sequence: CDR1 SGHVS, CDR2 FQNEAQ. Trimming removed 3 bases from V and 8 bases from J; junction bases left unmatched: 4. Here the CDR3 DNA reads TGTGCCAGCAGCTTGGGACAGGGTGCCGAAAAACTGTTTTTT. This translates into CASSLGQGAEKLFF.

This clonotype was detected ten times or more. This chain uses TRBV5-1 with TRBJ2-3; D unresolved. The V end lost 5 bases, the J end lost 0 bases, and 16 bases lay between the germline ends. This CDR3 contains 16 residues. In germline, CDR1 is SGHRS, CDR2 YFSETQ. The CDR3 protein is CASRLTAISSTDTQYF. The CDR3 nucleotides read TGCGCCAGCAGGCTGACGGCCATTTCAAGCACAGATACGCAGTATTTT.